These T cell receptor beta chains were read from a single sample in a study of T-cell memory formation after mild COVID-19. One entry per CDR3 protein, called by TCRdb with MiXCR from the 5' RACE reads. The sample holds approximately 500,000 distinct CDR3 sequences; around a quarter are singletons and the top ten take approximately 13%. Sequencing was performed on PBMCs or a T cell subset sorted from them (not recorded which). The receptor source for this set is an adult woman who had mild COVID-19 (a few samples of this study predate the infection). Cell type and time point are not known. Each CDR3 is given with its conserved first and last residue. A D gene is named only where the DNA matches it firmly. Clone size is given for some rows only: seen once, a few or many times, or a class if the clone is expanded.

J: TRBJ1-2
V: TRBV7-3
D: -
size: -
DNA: TGTGCCAGCAGCCCACGATTTGGGGCTCGGGATGGCTACACCTTC
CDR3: CASSPRFGARDGYTF

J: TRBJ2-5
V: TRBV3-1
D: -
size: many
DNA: TGTGCCAGCAGCCCCCCCCGGCGCGGGGAGACCCAGTACTTC
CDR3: CASSPPRRGETQYF

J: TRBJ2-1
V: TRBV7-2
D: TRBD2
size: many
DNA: TGTGCCAGCAGCCGACTAGCTCTTCGGAATGAGCAGTTCTTC
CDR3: CASSRLALRNEQFF

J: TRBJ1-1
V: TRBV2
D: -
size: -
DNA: TGTGCCAGCAGCCTCGGACACTTGAGGGCTGAAGCTTTCTTT
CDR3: CASSLGHLRAEAFF

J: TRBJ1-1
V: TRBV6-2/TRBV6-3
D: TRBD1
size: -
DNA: TGTGCCAGCAGTTACTCCGGGACAGGGACTGAAGCTTTCTTT
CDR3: CASSYSGTGTEAFF

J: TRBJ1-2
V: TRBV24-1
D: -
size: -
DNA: TGTGCCACCAGGGACTCTAACTATGGCTACACCTTC
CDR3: CATRDSNYGYTF

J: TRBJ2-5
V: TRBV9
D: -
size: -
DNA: TGTGCCAGCAGCCCCAACCCCCAGGCTCAAGAGACCCAGTACTTC
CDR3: CASSPNPQAQETQYF

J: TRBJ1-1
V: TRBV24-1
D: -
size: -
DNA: TGTGCCACAGCCGATACACTGAACACTGAAGCTTTCTTT
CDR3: CATADTLNTEAFF

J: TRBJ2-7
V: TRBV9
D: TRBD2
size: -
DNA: TGTGCCAGCAGCGTAGATTCCCTAGCGGGATACTACGAGCAGTACTTC
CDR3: CASSVDSLAGYYEQYF

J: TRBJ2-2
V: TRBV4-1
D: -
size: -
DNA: TGCGCCAGCAGCCAAGATAGGAGGAGGGGGCGAGTCGGGGAGCTGTTTTTT
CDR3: CASSQDRRRGRVGELFF

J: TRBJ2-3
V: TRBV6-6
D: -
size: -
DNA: TGTGCCAGCAGTTACCGGGGGGCAAGCACAGATACGCAGTATTTT
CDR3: CASSYRGASTDTQYF

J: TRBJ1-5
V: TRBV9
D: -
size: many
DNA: TGTGCCAGCAGCGTAGGGCCAGGGGCTCAGCCCCAGCATTTT
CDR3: CASSVGPGAQPQHF

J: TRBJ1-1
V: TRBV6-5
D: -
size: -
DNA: TGTGCCAGCAGCTCACTTGGGATCACTGAAGCTTTCTTT
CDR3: CASSSLGITEAFF

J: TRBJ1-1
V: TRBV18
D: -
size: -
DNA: TGTGCCAGCTCACCTCGAGACCCGAACACTGAAGCTTTCTTT
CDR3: CASSPRDPNTEAFF

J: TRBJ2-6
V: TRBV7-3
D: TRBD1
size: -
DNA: TGTGCCAGCAGCTTAAATCTCGCGGCAGGGGGCGCCCCTGGGGCCAACGTCCTGACTTTC
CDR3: CASSLNLAAGGAPGANVLTF

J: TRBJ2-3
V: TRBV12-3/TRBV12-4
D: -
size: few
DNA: TGTGCCAGCAGCCGGGTGCTAGATACGCAGTATTTT
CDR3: CASSRVLDTQYF

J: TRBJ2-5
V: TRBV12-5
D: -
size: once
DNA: TGTGCTAGTGGTTTGGTACTGCGGGGCGAGGAGACCCAGTACTTC
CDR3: CASGLVLRGEETQYF

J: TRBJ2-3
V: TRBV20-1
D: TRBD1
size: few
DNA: TGCAGTGCGCCGAGGACAGGTACCACAGATACGCAGTATTTT
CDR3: CSAPRTGTTDTQYF

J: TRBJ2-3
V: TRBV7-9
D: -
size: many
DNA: TGTGCCAGCAGCTCCGGACCCAGCACAGATACGCAGTATTTT
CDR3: CASSSGPSTDTQYF

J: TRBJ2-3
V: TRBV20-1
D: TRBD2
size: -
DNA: TGCAGTGCTATTAGCGGGGGCACAGATACGCAGTATTTT
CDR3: CSAISGGTDTQYF

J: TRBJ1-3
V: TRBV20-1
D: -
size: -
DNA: TGCAGTGCTAGAGAGGGTGGAAACACCATATATTTT
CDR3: CSAREGGNTIYF

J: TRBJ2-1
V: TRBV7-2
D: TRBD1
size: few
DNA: TGTGCCAGCAGCTTCGGGACAGGTGTTAGGGGTGAGCAGTTCTTC
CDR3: CASSFGTGVRGEQFF

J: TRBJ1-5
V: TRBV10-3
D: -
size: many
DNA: TGTGCCATCAGTGCCTCGGTAGATAGCAATCAGCCCCAGCATTTT
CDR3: CAISASVDSNQPQHF

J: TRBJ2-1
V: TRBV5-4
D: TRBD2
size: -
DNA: TGTGCCAGCAATGGGCTAGCGGGGCCTCTCAATGAGCAGTTCTTC
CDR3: CASNGLAGPLNEQFF

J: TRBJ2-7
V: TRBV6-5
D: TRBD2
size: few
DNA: TGTGCCAGCAGTGGGACTAGCGGGGTAGCCTACGAGCAGTACTTC
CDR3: CASSGTSGVAYEQYF

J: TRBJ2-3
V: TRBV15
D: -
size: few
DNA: TGTGCCACCAGCACCCCGTTGGGAATTGGCACAGATACGCAGTATTTT
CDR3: CATSTPLGIGTDTQYF

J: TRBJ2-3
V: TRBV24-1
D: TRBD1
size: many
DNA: TGTGCCACCCGAGATAAATCGACAGGGGAGGACACAGATACGCAGTATTTT
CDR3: CATRDKSTGEDTDTQYF

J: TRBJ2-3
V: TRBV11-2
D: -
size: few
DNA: TGTGCCAGCGGGTCCTGGAGCACAGATACGCAGTATTTT
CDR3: CASGSWSTDTQYF

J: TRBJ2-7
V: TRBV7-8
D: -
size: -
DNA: TGTGCCAGCAGCTTATTCGATCTGAGGGACGAGCAGTACTTC
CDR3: CASSLFDLRDEQYF

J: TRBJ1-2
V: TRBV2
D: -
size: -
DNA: TGTGCCAGCAGTAAGGATTTTAACTATGGCTACACCTTC
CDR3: CASSKDFNYGYTF

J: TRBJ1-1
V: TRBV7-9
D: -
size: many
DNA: TGTGCCAGCAGCCGGACAGCTAACACTGAAGCTTTCTTT
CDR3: CASSRTANTEAFF

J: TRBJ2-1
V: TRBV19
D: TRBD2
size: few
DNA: TGTGCCAGTAGCGTGACTAGCGGGATCGGTGGTGAGCAGTTCTTC
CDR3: CASSVTSGIGGEQFF

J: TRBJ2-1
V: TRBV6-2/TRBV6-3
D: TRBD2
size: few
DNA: TGTGCCACGACCGGGACTAGCTTCTTCTCCTACAATGAGCAGTTCTTC
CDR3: CATTGTSFFSYNEQFF

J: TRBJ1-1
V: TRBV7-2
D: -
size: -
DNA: TGTGCCAGCAGCTTAGTTGGGACACCGAACACTGAAGCTTTCTTT
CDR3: CASSLVGTPNTEAFF

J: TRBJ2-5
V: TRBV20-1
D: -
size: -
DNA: TGCAGTGCTAGAGTGGGCGGGAAAGAGACCCAGTACTTC
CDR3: CSARVGGKETQYF

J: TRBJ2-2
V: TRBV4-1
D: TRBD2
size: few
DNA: TGCGCCAGCAGCCAAGTTGCGGCGGGGGGGCCCTCGATCGGGGAGCTGTTTTTT
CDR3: CASSQVAAGGPSIGELFF

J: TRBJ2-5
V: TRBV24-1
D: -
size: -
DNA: TGTGCCACCAGTGATTACGGAGGGATTCGAGAGACCCAGTACTTC
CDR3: CATSDYGGIRETQYF

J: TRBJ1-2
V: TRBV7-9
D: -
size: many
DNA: TGTGCCAGCAGCTCAGGGTACGGCTACACCTTC
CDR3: CASSSGYGYTF

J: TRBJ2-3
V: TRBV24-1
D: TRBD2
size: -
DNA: TGTGCCACCAGTGATGGGACTAGCGGGAGGACGTCCTTCACAGATACGCAGTATTTT
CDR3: CATSDGTSGRTSFTDTQYF

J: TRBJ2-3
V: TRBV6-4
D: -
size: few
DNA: TGTGCCAGCCTCCCCCACAGGGTGGAAGATACGCAGTATTTT
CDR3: CASLPHRVEDTQYF

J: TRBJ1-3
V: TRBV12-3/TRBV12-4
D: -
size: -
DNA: TGTGCCAGCAGTTTAACAGTAACGTCTGGAAACACCATATATTTT
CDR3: CASSLTVTSGNTIYF

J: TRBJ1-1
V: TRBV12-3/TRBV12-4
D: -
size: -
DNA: TGTGCCAGCAGCTTAGCGTTCATGAACACTGAAGCTTTCTTT
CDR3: CASSLAFMNTEAFF

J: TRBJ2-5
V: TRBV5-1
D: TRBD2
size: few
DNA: TGCGCCAGCAGCTTTCTAGCGGGAGCAGAGGAGACCCAGTACTTC
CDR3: CASSFLAGAEETQYF

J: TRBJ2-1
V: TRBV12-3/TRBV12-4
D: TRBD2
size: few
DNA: TGTGCCAGCAGTCTCGGGACTAGCTTGGGATCCTACAATGAGCAGTTCTTC
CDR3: CASSLGTSLGSYNEQFF

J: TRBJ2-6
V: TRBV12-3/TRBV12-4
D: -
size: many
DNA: TGTGCCAGCAAAGCGGTCCCTGGGGCCAACGTCCTGACTTTC
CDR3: CASKAVPGANVLTF

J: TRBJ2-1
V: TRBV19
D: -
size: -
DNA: TGTGCCAGTAGTGCCCTTTGGCTGACCTACAATGAGCAGTTCTTC
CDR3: CASSALWLTYNEQFF

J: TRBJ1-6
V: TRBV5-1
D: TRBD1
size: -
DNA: TGCGCCAGCAGCATGGGGACAGTTGATTCACCCCTCCACTTT
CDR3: CASSMGTVDSPLHF

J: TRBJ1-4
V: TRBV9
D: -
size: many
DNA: TGTGCCAGCAGCGTCGGGGTCCAAAATGAAAAACTGTTTTTT
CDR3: CASSVGVQNEKLFF

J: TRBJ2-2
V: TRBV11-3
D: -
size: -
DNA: TGTGCCAGCAGCTTAGATAGGGGACCAGCGGAGCTGTTTTTT
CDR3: CASSLDRGPAELFF

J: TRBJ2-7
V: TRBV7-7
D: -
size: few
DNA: TGTGCCAGCAGCTTAGACAGGGATGGGGAGCAGTACTTC
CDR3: CASSLDRDGEQYF

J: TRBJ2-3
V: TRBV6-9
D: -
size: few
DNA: TGTGCCAGCAAAGTTATAGATACGCAGTATTTT
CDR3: CASKVIDTQYF

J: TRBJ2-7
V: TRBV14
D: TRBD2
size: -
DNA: TGTGCCAGCAGCCATAATAGCGGGGGGGCCTCCTACGAGCAGTACTTC
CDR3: CASSHNSGGASYEQYF

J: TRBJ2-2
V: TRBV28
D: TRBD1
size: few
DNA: TGTGCCAGCAGACGACCTGGGACAGGGTGGGACACCGGGGAGCTGTTTTTT
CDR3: CASRRPGTGWDTGELFF

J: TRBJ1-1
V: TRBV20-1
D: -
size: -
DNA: TGCAGTGCTAGAGCCTGGGAGCTTGAAGCTTTCTTT
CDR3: CSARAWELEAFF

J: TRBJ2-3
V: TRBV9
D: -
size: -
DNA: TGTGCCAGCAGCGTAGCTAGCGAAACAGATACGCAGTATTTT
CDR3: CASSVASETDTQYF

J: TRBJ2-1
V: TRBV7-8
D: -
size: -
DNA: TGTGCCAGCAGCCTCCGAGGGGTAATGATCAATGAGCAGTTCTTC
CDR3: CASSLRGVMINEQFF

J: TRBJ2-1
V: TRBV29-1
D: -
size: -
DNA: TGCAGCGTAACAGGTTCCTTCTACAATGAGCAGTTCTTC
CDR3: CSVTGSFYNEQFF